This entry is about one T cell receptor beta chain. Antigen: not known. The read is 3 residues too short to cover the CDR3 end, so that end is filled in from the germline J gene. Clones were sequenced by immunoSEQ multiplex PCR, and TCRdb holds only the in-frame ones, with some missing. The sample holds roughly 15,000 clones. This sample stems from a study of Tregs in tolerant kidney transplant recipients. Findings and caveats of the study: Biological reproducibility was not directly addressed in this study.

Related graft donors supplied nonmyeloablative bone marrow transplants, and mixed chimerism was transient. The germline V gene encodes CDR1 MNHEY and CDR2 SVGEGT. This CDR3 spans 14 amino acids. With 1 base removed from V and 6 bases from J, the gap between germline ends came to 12 bases. This chain connects TRBV6-2 or TRBV6-3 to TRBJ1-1, with D possibly matching TRBD1 (6 bases). This material consisted of CD8+ T cells from blood (PBMCs), taken 6 months after the transplant. This receptor was obtained from a human patient who received a combined kidney and bone marrow transplant. The graft donor may have contributed some T cells. CDR3: CASSYYAGVAEAFF. The sequenced part of the CDR3 DNA is TGTGCCAGCAGTTACTATGCAGGGGTTGCTGAA.